The 8 T cell receptor beta chains below all came from one sample that was sequenced in a study of T cell repertoires in cytomegalovirus infection. MiXCR, applied by TCRdb to the reads, yields one record per CDR3 protein. The sample contains around 740,000 distinct CDR3 sequences, roughly 36% of which appear only once. Sample: PBMCs. The receptors were sampled from a human donor in good health (CMV status not recorded). Some clones in this sample may be carry-over from other donors' samples.

As concerns this clonotype: The junction differs from germline at one of its ends, possibly a read error. The rearrangement uses TRBV5-3 and TRBJ1-1, with D perhaps TRBD1 (5 bases). TRBV5-3 falls under the ORF class, with uncertain function. This CDR3 has 12 residues. CDR3 bases: TGTGCCAGCAGCTTGGAGACAGCGGGCGCTTTCTTT. This encodes CASSLETAGAFF.

This rearrangement joins TRBV6-1 to TRBJ2-3; unclear D gene. The germline V gene encodes CDR1 MNHNS and CDR2 SASEGT. V dropped 1 base and J dropped 2 bases, with 13 bases sitting between them. This CDR3 region has 16 residues. CDR3 sequence (DNA): TGTGCCAGCAGTGAAGGCGGCTACATCCCCACAGATACGCAGTATTTT. It is translated as CASSEGGYIPTDTQYF.

This clonotype was recorded many times. This rearrangement joins TRBV7-2 to TRBJ1-4, with D hard to call. V lost 3 bases to trimming and J lost 8 bases, with 16 bases between them. The CDR3 length is 15 residues. Germline V gene data show CDR1 as SGHTA and CDR2 as FQGNSA. The CDR3 coding sequence is TGTGCCAGCAGCTTTTTACTGGGAAATGGGGAAAAACTGTTTTTT. Translating gives CASSFLLGNGEKLFF.

This sequence joins TRBV7-2 and TRBJ2-1; 8 bases are a match to TRBD2. Germline lookup yields CDR1 SGHTA and CDR2 FQGNSA. Trimming took 6 bases from V and 10 from J; bases not matched to a gene: 17. This CDR3 has 16 amino acids. The CDR3: CASRWPQSGSGKEQFF. The CDR3 region has the DNA TGTGCCAGCAGATGGCCCCAAAGCGGGAGTGGCAAGGAGCAGTTCTTC. Complete variable domain (other parts from reference TRBV7-2 and TRBJ2-1): GAGVSQSPSNKVTEKGKDVELRCDPISGHTALYWYRQSLGQGLEFLIYFQGNSAPDKSGLPSDRFSAERTGGSVSTLTIQRTQQEDSAVYLCASRWPQSGSGKEQFFGPGTRLTVL.

Note on this clonotype: This may be a read error: a much more frequent sequence differs by one nucleotide. The DNA for the CDR3 is TGTGCCAGCAGCCCCCCCAGGGAGTCGTCCTATTGCTACACCTTC. Its protein is CASSPPRESSYCYTF. The chain is built from TRBV7-2 and TRBJ1-2; tentatively, D is TRBD1 (5 bases). CDR1 and CDR2 from the germline V gene are SGHTA and FQGNSA. The CDR3 covers 15 residues.

The V call is TRBV7-3, the J call TRBJ1-1; 7 bases align to TRBD1. The CDR3 sequence is 14 residues long. Trimming cost V 4 bases and J 2 bases; bases outside gene matches: 4. Germline assignment: CDR1 SGHTA and CDR2 FQGTGA. The chain's CDR3 is CASSWGTENTEAFF. The CDR3 nucleotides are TGTGCCAGCAGCTGGGGGACAGAAAACACTGAAGCTTTCTTT.

The chain recombines TRBV25-1 with TRBJ2-7, with D possibly being TRBD2 (5 bases). The germline CDR1 and CDR2 sequences are MGHDK and SYGVNS. The CDR3 contains 13 residues. Trimming removed 0 bases from V and 7 bases from J, with 10 bases in between. CDR3 loop: CASSEYTPGEQYF. The CDR3 region has the DNA TGTGCCAGCAGTGAATATACCCCGGGAGAGCAGTACTTC.

The chain couples TRBV28 to TRBJ1-1; TRBD1 is a possible D gene (6 bases). Trimming took off 6 bases at V and 11 bases at J, with 16 bases between the two ends. The germline gives CDR1 MDHEN, CDR2 SYDVKM. CDR3 length equals 12 residues. The CDR3 region is CASRSTGLGAFF. CDR3 bases: TGTGCCAGCAGGTCCACAGGGCTTGGGGCTTTCTTT.